A single sample gave rise to the 10 T cell receptor beta chains below, sequenced in a study of blood T cell repertoires in COVID-19. Generated by immunoSEQ multiplex PCR, the TCRdb table keeps only in-frame clones and is missing some. Here the sample spans approximately 70,000 clones, approximately 85% being singletons. The sequencing input was peripheral blood. The source is a woman older than 75 with active or convalescent COVID-19.

This clone was seen once. The rearrangement uses TRBV11-3 and TRBJ2-3; D may be TRBD1 (5 bases). This CDR3 has 14 amino acids. Germline CDR1 is SGHNT and CDR2 is YENEEA. V lost 1 base to trimming and J lost 3 bases, with 8 bases between them. CDR3 bases: TGTGCCAGCAGCTTAGGCAGGGTAACAGATACGCAGTATTTT. This gives the protein CASSLGRVTDTQYF.

The genes are TRBV18 and TRBJ1-1; unclear D gene. V gave up 1 base and J gave up 2 bases, with 8 bases separating them. The length of the CDR3 is 14 residues. Germline CDR1 reads KGHSH; CDR2 reads LQKENI. This CDR3 reads CASSPRGANTEAFF. CDR3 coding DNA: TGTGCCAGCTCACCACGGGGAGCAAACACTGAAGCTTTCTTT.

The V gene is TRBV14, the J gene TRBJ1-6; TRBD1 is a possible D gene (5 bases). CDR1 is SGHDN, CDR2 FVKESK, per germline. V gave up 0 bases and J gave up 11 bases, with 11 bases separating them. The CDR3 totals 14 residues. This CDR3 is CASSQEGGVPPLHF. The CDR3 coding sequence is TGTGCCAGCAGCCAAGAGGGGGGAGTTCCACCCCTCCACTTT.

The chain combines TRBV6-5 with TRBJ1-2; 7 bases map to TRBD1. There are 15 residues in the CDR3. The ends lost 10 bases at V and 3 bases at J; junction bases unmatched: 14. Germline V gives CDR1 MNHEY, CDR2 SVGAGI. In DNA, the CDR3 is TGTGCCACCTCGCGAACAGGGGAAGGGTACTATGGCTACACCTTC. Translating gives CATSRTGEGYYGYTF.

This clone has only a few counts. One end of the junction does not line up with germline, which may come from a read error. The chain carries TRBV19 and TRBJ2-4; the D gene is possibly TRBD1 (8 bases). Germline V gene lookup returns CDR1 LNHDA and CDR2 SQIVND (reference sequence). This CDR3 is built from 12 residues. The CDR3 spells CASHPPQGGVRF. CDR3 sequence (DNA): TGTGCCAGTCACCCCCCACAGGGGGGGGTTCGGTTC.

V is TRBV6-2 or TRBV6-3 and J is TRBJ2-2; D unresolved. V dropped 5 bases and J dropped 4 bases, with 11 bases sitting between them. The CDR3 spans 14 residues. Germline-derived CDR1 and CDR2 are MNHEY and SVGEGT. CDR3 sequence reads: CASSASFGTGELFF. CDR3 nucleotide sequence: TGTGCCAGCAGTGCTAGTTTTGGCACCGGGGAGCTGTTTTTT.

V is TRBV2 and J is TRBJ1-2, with 8 bases aligning to TRBD1. Unmatched junction bases numbered 8, after V lost 5 bases and J lost 6 bases. Looked up from germline, CDR1 is SNHLY and CDR2 is FYNNEI. This CDR3 is 14 amino acids long. The CDR3 loop is CASSTTDRGHGYTF. The CDR3 DNA reads TGTGCCAGCAGTACCACCGACAGGGGCCATGGCTACACCTTC.

The chain recombines TRBV14 with TRBJ1-6; D is ambiguous. V gave up 5 bases and J gave up 4 bases, with 6 bases separating them. CDR1 and CDR2 from the germline V gene are SGHDN and FVKESK. CDR3 length: 13 residues. In nucleotides, the CDR3 is TGTGCCAGCAGCATTGAGTATAATTCACCCCTCCACTTT. Translated: CASSIEYNSPLHF.

V gene TRBV5-1 combines with J gene TRBJ2-3; TRBD2 matches at 7 bases. Germline trimming cut 0 bases from V and 6 bases from J; bases unmatched to any gene: 7. Looked up from germline, CDR1 is SGHRS and CDR2 is YFSETQ. The CDR3 runs 15 residues. The CDR3 DNA sequence: TGCGCCAGCAGCTTGGCTGCGGGGGACGGGGATACGCAGTATTTT. This sequence encodes CASSLAAGDGDTQYF.

This clone was detected only a few times. The V gene is TRBV25-1, the J gene TRBJ1-6; no clear D. Between the trimmed V and J ends, which lost 6 bases and 7 bases, there was a span of 7 bases. CDR3 length: 12 residues. Per germline, CDR1 MGHDK and CDR2 SYGVNS. The CDR3 DNA reads as TGTGCCAGCAGCAGGTTAAATTCACCCCTCCACTTT. Protein product: CASSRLNSPLHF.